These 21 T cell receptor beta chains came from one sample sequenced in a study of cytomegalovirus exposure and HLA in healthy donors. The PCR made use of 60 Vbeta and 13 Jbeta primers. Generated by immunoSEQ multiplex PCR, the TCRdb table keeps only in-frame clones and is missing some. The data hold more than 85,000 clones, with about 70% observed a single time. The sample was PBMCs. The receptors were sampled from a female donor in good health and CMV-seronegative.

The J gene is TRBJ1-5, the V gene TRBV19, with 7 bases matching TRBD1. J was trimmed by 5 bases and V by 6 bases; bases with no gene match: 13. The CDR3 spans 16 residues. Per germline, CDR1 LNHDA and CDR2 SQIVND (reference sequence). The CDR3: CASSNRQGFWDQPQHF. DNA of the CDR3: TGTGCCAGTAGCAACCGACAGGGTTTCTGGGATCAGCCCCAGCATTTT. Full variable domain (remainder filled in from reference TRBV19 and TRBJ1-5): DGGITQSPKYLFRKEGQNVTLSCEQNLNHDAMYWYRQDPGQGLRLIYYSQIVNDFQKGDIAEGYSVSREKKESFPLTVTSAQKNPTAFYLCASSNRQGFWDQPQHFGDGTRLSIL.

V gene TRBV4-3 combines with J gene TRBJ1-1; a weak D match, TRBD1 (5 bases). Germline values: CDR1 LGHNA, CDR2 YSLEER. This CDR3 spans 14 amino acids. Trimming removed 0 bases at V and 5 bases at J, with 10 bases between. The CDR3 region has the DNA TGCGCCAGCAGCCAAGAAGGCAGGGAAACTGAAGCTTTCTTT. Amino acid sequence: CASSQEGRETEAFF.

The table lists this clone with a count of one. The V call is TRBV7-9, the J call TRBJ1-2; D is perhaps TRBD1 (5 bases). The germline CDR1 and CDR2 sequences are SEHNR and FQNEAQ (reference sequence). The germline V and J ends were trimmed by 4 bases and 4 bases, with 10 bases remaining between them. This CDR3 contains 13 residues. CDR3 residues: CASSSSQVYGYTF. The CDR3 region has the DNA TGTGCCAGCAGCTCCTCACAGGTCTATGGCTACACCTTC. Using reference TRBV7-9 and TRBJ1-2 for the parts outside the CDR3, the full variable domain is DTGVSQNPRHKITKRGQNVTFRCDPISEHNRLYWYRQTLGQGPEFLTYFQNEAQLEKSRLLSDRFSAERPKGSFSTLEIQRTEQGDSAMYLCASSSSQVYGYTFGSGTRLTVV.

This clone was counted once. The chain is built from TRBV7-9 and TRBJ2-1; D is undetermined. CDR1 and CDR2 (germline): SEHNR, FQNEAQ (reference sequence). The CDR3 has 16 amino acids. V lost 1 base, J lost 0 bases, and 10 bases lay in between. The DNA of the CDR3 is TGTGCCAGCAGCTTAGGAGGTCCGAGCTCCTACAATGAGCAGTTCTTC. This codes for CASSLGGPSSYNEQFF.

The chain joins TRBV30 to TRBJ2-1; 7 bases are a match to TRBD1. CDR3 length: 12 residues. Germline loops: CDR1 GTSNPN, CDR2 SVGIG (reference sequence). The V gene end was trimmed by 4 bases and the J gene end by 6 bases; junction bases not matched to a gene: 3. CDR3 bases: TGTGCCTGGAACAGGGGTGGCAATGAGCAGTTCTTC. It codes for CAWNRGGNEQFF.

This clone was observed a handful of times. This sequence joins TRBV11-2 and TRBJ1-3, with 8 bases that match TRBD1. Germline V lookup: CDR1 SGHAT, CDR2 FQNNGV. With V trimmed by 1 base and J by 4 bases, 9 bases remained unmatched. This CDR3 contains 17 residues. In DNA, the CDR3 is TGTGCCAGCAGCTTAGCCCTCGGACAGGGAGACGGAAACACCATATATTTT. Translating gives CASSLALGQGDGNTIYF.

The chain joins TRBV2 to TRBJ1-5, with D possibly matching TRBD1 (5 bases). Germline CDR1 reads SNHLY; CDR2 reads FYNNEI. Trimming shortened V by 4 bases and J by 5 bases, and 12 bases separated the two germline ends. The CDR3 is 14 amino acids. CDR3 in amino acids: CASSGGGGYQPQHF. DNA for the CDR3: TGTGCCAGCAGTGGCGGGGGAGGGTATCAGCCCCAGCATTTT.

This clone was observed a few times. This rearrangement joins TRBV4-3 to TRBJ2-7; D possibly corresponds to TRBD2 (6 bases). The CDR3 consists of 16 residues. The V gene lost 0 bases and the J gene lost 1 base, with 13 bases spanning the gap. Per the germline V gene, CDR1 is LGHNA and CDR2 is YSLEER. CDR3 protein: CASSQEEGSGSYEQYF. The CDR3 DNA follows: TGCGCCAGCAGCCAAGAGGAGGGGAGTGGATCCTACGAGCAGTACTTC.

This clone was detected once. The V and J genes are TRBV10-3 and TRBJ2-1, with 7 positions matching TRBD1. The germline V gene has CDR1 ENHRY and CDR2 SYGVKD. The CDR3 spans 14 residues. Trimming removed 10 bases from V and 4 bases from J; junction bases left unmatched: 10. CDR3 nucleotide sequence: TGTGCCACCGTAGGGGGCGCGAAATACAATGAGCAGTTCTTC. Translated, it gives CATVGGAKYNEQFF.

The genes are TRBV9 and TRBJ1-6; D is perhaps TRBD1 (5 bases). CDR1 and CDR2 (germline): SGDLS, YYNGEE. This CDR3 has 16 residues. With 1 base removed from V and 8 bases from J, the gap between germline ends came to 16 bases. This chain's CDR3 is CASSVSRVPQDSPLHF. The DNA of the CDR3 is TGTGCCAGCAGCGTATCCAGGGTACCCCAGGATTCACCCCTCCACTTT. The variable domain in full, completed from reference TRBV9 and TRBJ1-6, reads DSGVTQTPKHLITATGQRVTLRCSPRSGDLSVYWYQQSLDQGLQFLIQYYNGEERAKGNILERFSAQQFPDLHSELNLSSLELGDSALYFCASSVSRVPQDSPLHFGNGTRLTVT.

The chain combines TRBV30 with TRBJ2-1; 7 bases are a match to TRBD1. V was clipped by 6 bases and J by 5 bases; unmatched bases: 4. The length of the CDR3 is 12 residues. Germline V lookup: CDR1 GTSNPN, CDR2 SVGIG (reference sequence). CDR3 sequence reads: CACRDRNNEQFF. In DNA, the CDR3 is TGTGCCTGTAGGGACAGAAACAATGAGCAGTTCTTC.

The chain recombines TRBV30 with TRBJ1-5; 9 bases are a match to TRBD1. The CDR3 is 15 amino acids. Germline CDR1 and CDR2: GTSNPN and SVGIG (reference sequence). V was clipped by 6 bases and J by 6 bases; unmatched bases: 12. The CDR3 here is CACQIGQGYGQPQHF. CDR3 bases: TGTGCCTGCCAAATCGGACAGGGGTACGGTCAGCCCCAGCATTTT.

The V and J genes are TRBV6-6 and TRBJ2-7; 11 nucleotides agree with TRBD2. The V gene end was trimmed by 7 bases and the J gene end by 2 bases; junction bases not matched to a gene: 4. CDR1 is MNHNY and CDR2 is SVGAGI in the germline V gene (reference sequence). This CDR3 spans 14 amino acids. CDR3 amino acids: CASTLLAGAYEQYF. CDR3 nucleotide sequence: TGTGCCAGCACCCTACTAGCGGGAGCCTACGAGCAGTACTTC.

The chain is built from TRBV30 and TRBJ2-2; D not certain. Deletions cut 1 base from V and 3 bases from J, with 3 bases between. Germline V gene data show CDR1 as GTSNPN and CDR2 as SVGIG (reference sequence). CDR3 length: 12 amino acids. The chain's CDR3 is CAWSADTGELFF. For the CDR3, the DNA is TGTGCCTGGAGTGCGGACACCGGGGAGCTGTTTTTT.

The gene calls are TRBV9 and TRBJ1-3; 8 bases line up with TRBD1. Germline CDR1 SGDLS, CDR2 YYNGEE. The J segment lost 8 bases and the V segment lost 1 base, leaving 5 bases of the junction unmatched. The length of the CDR3 is 14 residues. This chain's CDR3 is CASSVQGAYDTIYF. The CDR3 DNA reads as TGTGCCAGCAGCGTACAGGGGGCATATGACACCATATATTTT. Variable domain in full (rest from reference TRBV9 and TRBJ1-3): DSGVTQTPKHLITATGQRVTLRCSPRSGDLSVYWYQQSLDQGLQFLIQYYNGEERAKGNILERFSAQQFPDLHSELNLSSLELGDSALYFCASSVQGAYDTIYFGEGSWLTVV.

This sequence joins TRBV6-5 and TRBJ2-7; TRBD1 matches 8 bases. V dropped 6 bases and J dropped 4; count of bases not matched to a gene: 11. This CDR3 spans 15 amino acids. CDR1 MNHEY and CDR2 SVGAGI come from the germline V gene. The DNA for the CDR3 is TGTGCCAGCAGCCTCAGGGGGCAAGGGACTTACGAGCAGTACTTC. The encoded protein is CASSLRGQGTYEQYF.

This clone has only a few counts. The chain couples TRBV11-2 to TRBJ1-1, with TRBD1 matching 8 bases. This CDR3 has 16 residues. V shed 1 base, J shed 4 bases, and the junction held 8 bases outside the gene matches. Per the germline V gene, CDR1 is SGHAT and CDR2 is FQNNGV. This chain's CDR3 is CASSLVGQGAATEAFF. The CDR3, as DNA: TGTGCCAGCAGCTTAGTAGGGCAGGGGGCGGCCACTGAAGCTTTCTTT.

This chain links TRBV18 with TRBJ2-7; possibly TRBD1 for D (6 bases). The germline V and J ends were trimmed by 3 bases and 5 bases, with 11 bases remaining between them. The CDR3 loop spans 13 amino acids. CDR1 and CDR2 from the germline V gene are KGHSH and LQKENI. The CDR3 region has the DNA TGTGCCAGCTCACCCGGGACATCAGACGAGCAGTACTTC. Protein sequence: CASSPGTSDEQYF.

This clone was picked up a small number of times. The chain employs TRBV29-1 and TRBJ2-2, with TRBD2 as a possible D gene (5 bases). The CDR3 runs to 12 residues. V shed 6 bases and J shed 3 bases, with 8 bases lying between them. Per germline, CDR1 SQVTM and CDR2 ANQGSEA. The CDR3: CSVEEDTGELFF. CDR3 in DNA: TGCAGCGTGGAGGAGGACACCGGGGAGCTGTTTTTT.

The chain has TRBV5-4 and TRBJ2-1; 7 nucleotides match TRBD2. V dropped 4 bases and J dropped 5; count of bases not matched to a gene: 15. There are 17 residues in the CDR3. CDR1 is SGHNT, CDR2 YYREEE, per germline (reference sequence). This CDR3 reads CASSPVSGSGLNNEQFF. DNA of the CDR3: TGTGCCAGCAGCCCGGTGTCAGGTAGCGGGCTAAACAATGAGCAGTTCTTC.

This clone was seen a handful of times. CDR3 nucleotide sequence: TGTGCCAGCAGTGACAGCACTAGCGGGGGGGCAGATACGCAGTATTTT. The encoded protein is CASSDSTSGGADTQYF. This chain joins TRBV6-4 and TRBJ2-3, with 13 bases aligning to TRBD2. Germline values: CDR1 MRHNA, CDR2 SNTAGT. The CDR3 has 16 amino acids. The ends lost 2 bases at V and 4 bases at J; junction bases unmatched: 3.